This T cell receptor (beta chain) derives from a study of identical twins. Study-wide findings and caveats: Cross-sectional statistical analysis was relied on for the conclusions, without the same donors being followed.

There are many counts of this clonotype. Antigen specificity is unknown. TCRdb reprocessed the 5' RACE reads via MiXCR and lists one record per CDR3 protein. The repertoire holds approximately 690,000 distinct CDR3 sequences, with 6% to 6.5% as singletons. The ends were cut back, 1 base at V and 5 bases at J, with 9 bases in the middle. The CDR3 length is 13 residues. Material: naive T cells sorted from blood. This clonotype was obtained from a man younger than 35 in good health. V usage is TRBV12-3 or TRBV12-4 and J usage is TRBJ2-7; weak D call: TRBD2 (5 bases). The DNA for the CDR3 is TGTGCCAGCAGTTTAGGAGGGAGTCACGAGCAGTACTTC. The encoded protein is CASSLGGSHEQYF.